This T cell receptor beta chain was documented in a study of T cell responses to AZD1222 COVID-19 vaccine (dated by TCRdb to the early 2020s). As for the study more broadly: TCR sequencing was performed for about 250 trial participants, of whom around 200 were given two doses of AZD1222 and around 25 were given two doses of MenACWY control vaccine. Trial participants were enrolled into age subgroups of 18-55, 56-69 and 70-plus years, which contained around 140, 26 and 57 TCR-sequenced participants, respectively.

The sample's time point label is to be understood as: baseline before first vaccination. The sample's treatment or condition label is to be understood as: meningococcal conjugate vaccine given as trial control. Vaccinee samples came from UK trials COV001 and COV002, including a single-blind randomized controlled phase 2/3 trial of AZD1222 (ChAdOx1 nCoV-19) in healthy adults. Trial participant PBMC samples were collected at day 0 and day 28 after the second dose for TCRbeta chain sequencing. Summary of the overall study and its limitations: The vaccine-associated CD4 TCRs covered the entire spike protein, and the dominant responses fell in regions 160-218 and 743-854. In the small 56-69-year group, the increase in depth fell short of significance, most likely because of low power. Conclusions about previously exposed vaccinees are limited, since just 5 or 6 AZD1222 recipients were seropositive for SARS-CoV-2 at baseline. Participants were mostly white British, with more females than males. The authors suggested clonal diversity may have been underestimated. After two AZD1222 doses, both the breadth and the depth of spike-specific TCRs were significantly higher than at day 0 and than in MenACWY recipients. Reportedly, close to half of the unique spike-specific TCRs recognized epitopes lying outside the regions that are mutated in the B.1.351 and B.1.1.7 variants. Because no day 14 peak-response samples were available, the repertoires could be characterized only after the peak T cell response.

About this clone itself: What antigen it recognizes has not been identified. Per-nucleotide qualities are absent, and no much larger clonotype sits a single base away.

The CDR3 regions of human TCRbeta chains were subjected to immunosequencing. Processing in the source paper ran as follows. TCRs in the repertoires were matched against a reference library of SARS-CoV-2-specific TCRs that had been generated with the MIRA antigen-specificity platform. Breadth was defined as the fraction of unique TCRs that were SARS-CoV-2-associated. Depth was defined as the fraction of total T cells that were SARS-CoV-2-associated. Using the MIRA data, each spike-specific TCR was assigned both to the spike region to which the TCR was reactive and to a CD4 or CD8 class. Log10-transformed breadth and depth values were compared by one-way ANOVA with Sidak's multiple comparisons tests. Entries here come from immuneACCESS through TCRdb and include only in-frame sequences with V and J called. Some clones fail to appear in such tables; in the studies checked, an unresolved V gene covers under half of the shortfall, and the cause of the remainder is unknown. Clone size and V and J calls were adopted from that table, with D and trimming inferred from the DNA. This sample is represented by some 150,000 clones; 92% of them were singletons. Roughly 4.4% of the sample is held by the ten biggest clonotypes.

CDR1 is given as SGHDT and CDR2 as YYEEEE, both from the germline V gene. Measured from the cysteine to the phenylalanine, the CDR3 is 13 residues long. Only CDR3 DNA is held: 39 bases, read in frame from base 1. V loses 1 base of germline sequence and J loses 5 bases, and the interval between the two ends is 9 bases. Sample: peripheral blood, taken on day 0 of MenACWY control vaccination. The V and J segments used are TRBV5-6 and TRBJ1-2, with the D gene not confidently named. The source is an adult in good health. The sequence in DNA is TGTGCCAGCAGCTTGAATGGCTTGTATGGCTACACCTTC. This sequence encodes CASSLNGLYGYTF.